This T cell receptor beta chain appears in the sequencing data of a study of blood T cells in healthy people across ages. The CDR3 loop spans 15 amino acids. Looked up from germline, CDR1 is SNHLY and CDR2 is FYNNEI. Trimming took 6 bases from V and 0 from J, leaving 12 bases between them. This clonotype has just a few counts. A second PCR of 7 to 11 cycles used a sample-barcoded 5' primer and a J-beta primer mix. No fewer than 3 million CDR3-containing paired-end reads came from each sample. TCRdb called the 5' RACE reads again in MiXCR, with one record for every CDR3 protein. Among around 780,000 distinct CDR3 sequences listed, roughly 24% were seen once. These same data were also listed under a study on T cells of mothers and their children. That source reports: Over 8.5 million TCR beta CDR3 reads were obtained from each mother, and around 2.8 million from each child.

The chain links TRBV2 to TRBJ1-5; D gene unclear. The sequence was obtained from a boy between 5 and 17 years old in good health. The source material was blood. The CDR3 DNA follows: TGTGCCAGCAGCGGACGGGAGGGTAGCAATCAGCCCCAGCATTTT. Translated: CASSGREGSNQPQHF.